This TCR beta chain was sequenced during a study of cytomegalovirus exposure and HLA in healthy donors. About the research overall: A later analysis reported the same platform for the 100 to 150 validation repertoires and the approximately 700 first-cohort repertoires.

Notes on this clone: Its matching antigen is unknown.

Generated by immunoSEQ multiplex PCR, the TCRdb table keeps only in-frame clones and is missing some. The sample yields tens of thousands of clones, nearly 98% seen once. Overall study results and limits: Listed as cytomegalovirus-associated were 164 TCR beta chains. Subsequent analysis showed first-cohort TCR clusters tending to co-occur in over a hundred validation repertoires. For most TCR sequences rarity was the rule, although some public TCRs occurred in many donors.

Germline assignment: CDR1 MNHEY and CDR2 SVGAGI. Trimming stripped 0 bases from V and 0 bases from J, with 11 bases between. The CDR3 has 16 residues. The receptor's source is a woman in her late teens or twenties in good health and CMV-seropositive. Sequenced input: PBMCs. The genes are TRBV6-5 and TRBJ1-1, with a tentative D call TRBD1 (6 bases). The DNA for the CDR3 is TGTGCCAGCAGTTACTCGACAGGAGTAATGAACACTGAAGCTTTCTTT. Translated, it gives CASSYSTGVMNTEAFF.